These 29 T cell receptor beta chains share one sample of origin, sequenced in a study of identical twins. TCRdb called the 5' RACE reads again in MiXCR, with one record for every CDR3 protein. The repertoire consists of around 680,000 distinct CDR3 sequences, with over 8.5% occurring once and the leading ten covering 0.85% to 1%. This sample also appeared in a second study, on yellow fever vaccine responses in identical twins.

The sample taken for sequencing was PBMCs. Receptors originate from a woman aged 18 to 35 in good health.

This clonotype was counted many times. V is TRBV7-9 and J is TRBJ2-5; 7 positions match TRBD1. Germline-derived CDR1 and CDR2 are SEHNR and FQNEAQ (reference sequence). The V gene end was trimmed by 6 bases and the J gene end by 0 bases; junction bases not matched to a gene: 13. The CDR3 extends over 17 amino acids. The CDR3: CASSGVSGGLYQETQYF. CDR3 nucleotide sequence: TGTGCCAGCAGTGGAGTGTCAGGGGGTCTCTACCAAGAGACCCAGTACTTC.

This clonotype was recorded a few times. The rearrangement joins TRBV2 to TRBJ1-5; weak D call: TRBD1 (6 bases). This CDR3 has 15 amino acids. Germline V gene sequence: CDR1 SNHLY, CDR2 FYNNEI. V lost 6 bases and J 3 bases, leaving 15 bases between the germline ends. The CDR3 region has the DNA TGTGCCAGCAGCCTACTGACAGGTCTCAATCAGCCCCAGCATTTT. The encoded protein is CASSLLTGLNQPQHF.

This clonotype was seen many times. V and J are TRBV12-3 or TRBV12-4 and TRBJ1-5, with D uncertain. With 2 bases removed from V and 1 base from J, the gap between germline ends came to 6 bases. The length of the CDR3 is 14 residues. The DNA of the CDR3 is TGTGCCAGCAGTTTAAGGGAGAGCAATCAGCCCCAGCATTTT. Translated: CASSLRESNQPQHF.

This sequence joins TRBV5-1 and TRBJ2-2; D not certain. This CDR3 contains 16 residues. The V and J ends lost 0 bases and 6 bases respectively, with 15 bases between them. CDR1 SGHRS and CDR2 YFSETQ come from the germline V gene. The CDR3 DNA follows: TGCGCCAGCAGCTTGGTAAATAGCCGGGTATCCGGGGAGCTGTTTTTT. Protein sequence: CASSLVNSRVSGELFF.

At least ten counts were recorded for this clonotype. This chain connects TRBV10-3 to TRBJ1-6; D is unclear. The CDR3 extends over 14 amino acids. CDR1 and CDR2 from the germline V gene are ENHRY and SYGVKD. V dropped 0 bases and J dropped 7 bases, with 7 bases sitting between them. The CDR3 loop reads CAISESVGNSPLHF. CDR3 nucleotides: TGTGCCATCAGTGAGTCGGTGGGGAATTCACCCCTCCACTTT.

The chain uses TRBV7-8 and TRBJ2-7; 10 nucleotides match TRBD1. Per the germline V gene, CDR1 is SGHVS and CDR2 is FQNEAQ. J lost 1 base, V lost 4 bases, and 13 bases had no gene match. The CDR3 loop spans 18 amino acids. CDR3 DNA: TGTGCCAGCAGCTATAAGCGGACAGGGGGGAAACTATCCTACGAGCAGTACTTC. This sequence encodes CASSYKRTGGKLSYEQYF.

Ten or more counts support this clonotype. In DNA, the CDR3 is TGCAGTCACTCCCGGGGGGTTGGTAAGACCCAGTACTTC. This sequence encodes CSHSRGVGKTQYF. This chain links TRBV20-1 with TRBJ2-5; 7 positions agree with TRBD2. The germline V gene encodes CDR1 DFQATT and CDR2 SNEGSKA (reference sequence). V was pared by 8 bases and J by 6 bases, with 12 bases of the junction left unmatched. The CDR3 contains 13 residues.

This clonotype has just a few counts. This sequence joins TRBV29-1 and TRBJ1-5; the D is unclear. The ends were cut back, 5 bases at V and 2 bases at J, with 7 bases in the middle. CDR1 is SQVTM, CDR2 ANQGSEA, per germline. This CDR3 is 12 amino acids long. CDR3 sequence: CSVSDGNQPQHF. CDR3 sequence (DNA): TGCAGCGTTTCAGATGGCAATCAGCCCCAGCATTTT.

The DNA of the CDR3 is TGTGCCAGCTCACCCCGACAGGGGGCTGGGGACACTGAAGCTTTCTTT. Translated, it gives CASSPRQGAGDTEAFF. V gene TRBV18 combines with J gene TRBJ1-1, with TRBD1 matching over 10 bases. This CDR3 has 16 amino acids. Trimming removed 3 bases from V and 3 bases from J; junction bases left unmatched: 7. Per the germline V gene, CDR1 is KGHSH and CDR2 is LQKENI.

V and J are TRBV14 and TRBJ2-3; 11 bases match TRBD2. Germline lookup yields CDR1 SGHDN and CDR2 FVKESK. V lost 4 bases to trimming and J lost 2 bases; unmatched junction nucleotides: 5. This CDR3 has 16 residues. CDR3 coding DNA: TGTGCCAGCAGCCCAGAACTAGCGGGGGCCACAGATACGCAGTATTTT. It codes for CASSPELAGATDTQYF.

The chain employs TRBV15 and TRBJ2-4; D call uncertain. The ends were cut back, 5 bases at V and 0 bases at J, with 5 bases in the middle. Germline loops: CDR1 LNHNV, CDR2 YYDKDF (reference sequence). This CDR3 has 13 residues. The CDR3 loop is CATSRLAKNIQYF. The CDR3 DNA is TGTGCCACCAGCCGACTAGCCAAAAACATTCAGTACTTC.

V and J are TRBV4-3 and TRBJ2-1, with unresolved D. There are 16 residues in the CDR3. V lost 0 bases and J lost 4, with 13 bases in between. The germline V gene has CDR1 LGHNA and CDR2 YSLEER. CDR3 sequence (DNA): TGCGCCAGCAGCCAAGATGGCCGATACACTTACAATGAGCAGTTCTTC. The encoded protein is CASSQDGRYTYNEQFF.

This chain joins TRBV27 and TRBJ2-7, with 9 nucleotides matching TRBD1. Germline CDR1 reads MNHEY; CDR2 reads SMNVEV (reference sequence). This CDR3 is built from 14 residues. The ends lost 5 bases at V and 2 bases at J; junction bases unmatched: 4. This CDR3 reads CASSADRGTYEQYF. As DNA, the CDR3 is TGTGCCAGCAGTGCGGACAGGGGCACCTACGAGCAGTACTTC.

The table lists this clonotype with a few counts. This chain joins TRBV9 and TRBJ2-7, with 8 bases matching TRBD2. CDR1 is SGDLS and CDR2 is YYNGEE in the germline V gene. V dropped 0 bases and J dropped 3; count of bases not matched to a gene: 5. The CDR3 consists of 15 residues. The CDR3 DNA reads TGTGCCAGCAGCGTAGCGGGTAGCGGGGTCTACGAGCAGTACTTC. It is translated as CASSVAGSGVYEQYF.

This clonotype was picked up many times. The chain couples TRBV12-3 or TRBV12-4 to TRBJ1-4; the D gene is possibly TRBD1 (5 bases). This CDR3 has 14 amino acids. V lost 4 bases, J lost 6 bases, and 12 bases lay in between. The CDR3 DNA follows: TGTGCCAGCAGTTATCGGGCAGGGTATGAAAAACTGTTTTTT. Its translation is CASSYRAGYEKLFF.

This chain links TRBV28 with TRBJ2-6; D is possibly TRBD1 or TRBD2 (6 bases each). The CDR3 consists of 16 residues. Trimming shortened V by 6 bases and J by 0 bases, and 12 bases separated the two germline ends. CDR1 MDHEN and CDR2 SYDVKM come from the germline V gene. This chain's CDR3 is CASRGGGPSGANVLTF. The CDR3 DNA is TGTGCCAGCAGAGGGGGAGGCCCCTCTGGGGCCAACGTCCTGACTTTC.

There are a few counts of this clonotype. The chain has TRBV28 and TRBJ2-7, with 7 positions matching TRBD1. The germline CDR1 and CDR2 sequences are MDHEN and SYDVKM. The CDR3 has 18 amino acids. J lost 0 bases, V lost 2 bases, and 13 bases had no gene match. CDR3 amino acids: CASSLEIGTDKSSYEQYF. CDR3 bases: TGTGCCAGCAGTTTAGAGATCGGGACAGACAAAAGCTCCTACGAGCAGTACTTC.

This clonotype was counted ten times or more. V and J are TRBV29-1 and TRBJ1-1, with 7 bases that match TRBD1. Germline loops: CDR1 SQVTM, CDR2 ANQGSEA. V shed 7 bases and J 2 bases; nucleotides not matched to a gene: 7. There are 13 residues in the CDR3. The CDR3 reads CSASRDRNTEAFF. DNA for the CDR3: TGCAGCGCATCCCGGGACAGAAACACTGAAGCTTTCTTT.

This clonotype was seen many times. The V gene is TRBV4-3, the J gene TRBJ2-1; TRBD2 matches at 8 bases. V gave up 0 bases and J gave up 6 bases; unmatched junction bases: 7. Germline loops: CDR1 LGHNA, CDR2 YSLEER. The CDR3 totals 16 residues. DNA of the CDR3: TGCGCCAGCAGCCAAGACCCCAGCGGGAGTCGCAATGAGCAGTTCTTC. This codes for CASSQDPSGSRNEQFF.

This clonotype was recorded a few times. The gene calls are TRBV7-9 and TRBJ2-3; tentatively, D is TRBD1 (6 bases). The CDR3 length is 15 residues. V lost 1 base, J lost 2 bases, and 10 bases lay in between. Germline V lookup: CDR1 SEHNR, CDR2 FQNEAQ (reference sequence). The DNA for the CDR3 is TGTGCCAGCAGCTTAGGTGAGGGGGACACAGATACGCAGTATTTT. Protein: CASSLGEGDTDTQYF.

This clonotype was counted between two and nine times. The chain recombines TRBV20-1 with TRBJ2-5, with 8 bases lining up with TRBD2. The CDR3 has 13 amino acids. Trimming took 5 bases from V and 4 from J; bases not matched to a gene: 6. Per the germline V gene, CDR1 is DFQATT and CDR2 is SNEGSKA (reference sequence). In DNA, the CDR3 is TGCAGTGCTGAACGGGCGGGAGGAGAGACCCAGTACTTC. Translated, it gives CSAERAGGETQYF.

This clonotype was detected many times. The V gene is TRBV12-3 or TRBV12-4, the J gene TRBJ2-3; TRBD1 might be the D (5 bases). Trimming took 5 bases from V and 2 from J, leaving 17 bases between them. This CDR3 region has 16 residues. CDR3 DNA: TGTGCCAGCAGTCTCCTCCACCAGGGTCCCACAGATACGCAGTATTTT. Protein product: CASSLLHQGPTDTQYF.

The chain joins TRBV5-1 to TRBJ2-7; TRBD2 aligns across 9 bases. This CDR3 is built from 14 residues. V trimming: 7 bases; J trimming: 7 bases; junction bases outside the gene matches: 12. Germline V gives CDR1 SGHRS, CDR2 YFSETQ. This CDR3 reads CASERGGGVEEQYF. The CDR3 coding sequence is TGCGCCAGCGAGAGGGGCGGGGGGGTTGAAGAGCAGTACTTC.

This rearrangement joins TRBV20-1 to TRBJ2-7, with TRBD2 as a possible D gene (7 bases). The germline V gene encodes CDR1 DFQATT and CDR2 SNEGSKA (reference sequence). This CDR3 has 15 residues. V shed 2 bases and J shed 5 bases, with 19 bases lying between them. CDR3 sequence reads: CSARRGGAGAHEQYF. The CDR3 DNA reads as TGCAGTGCTAGAAGGGGGGGGGCAGGGGCCCACGAGCAGTACTTC.

This clonotype showed up many times. The CDR3 protein is CASSSRDSSYNEQFF. The CDR3 DNA reads TGTGCCAGCAGCAGCCGGGACAGCTCCTACAATGAGCAGTTCTTC. The chain combines TRBV27 with TRBJ2-1; 7 bases line up with TRBD1. CDR1 and CDR2 from the germline V gene are MNHEY and SMNVEV (reference sequence). J was trimmed by 0 bases and V by 6 bases; bases with no gene match: 5. The CDR3 covers 15 residues.

The table lists this clonotype with many counts. J is TRBJ2-7 and V is TRBV29-1; the match to TRBD2 covers 7 bases. The germline V gene has CDR1 SQVTM and CDR2 ANQGSEA. The trim removed 7 bases at V and 0 bases at J, leaving 9 bases unmatched. The CDR3 runs to 14 residues. CDR3 region: CSGSLGTNSYEQYF. The DNA of the CDR3 is TGCAGCGGCTCGCTGGGGACTAACTCCTACGAGCAGTACTTC.

This chain links TRBV3-1 with TRBJ1-6, with TRBD1 as a possible D gene (5 bases). Germline V CDR1 and CDR2: LGHDT, YNNKEL (reference sequence). The V and J ends lost 4 bases and 2 bases respectively, with 15 bases between them. CDR3 length equals 17 residues. CDR3 amino acids: CASSPSGKVTYNSPLHF. The DNA for the CDR3 is TGTGCCAGCAGCCCCTCAGGGAAGGTGACCTATAATTCACCCCTCCACTTT.

The gene calls are TRBV27 and TRBJ2-1, with D possibly being TRBD1 or TRBD2 (6 bases each). The germline V and J ends were trimmed by 1 base and 3 bases, with 10 bases remaining between them. The CDR3 is 15 residues long. The germline V gene encodes CDR1 MNHEY and CDR2 SMNVEV (reference sequence). Written as DNA, the CDR3 is TGTGCCAGCAGTTTATTGGGGGGCGTCTACAATGAGCAGTTCTTC. This encodes CASSLLGGVYNEQFF.

The CDR3 is CASSQALPPDTQYF. For the CDR3, the DNA is TGCGCCAGCAGCCAAGCCCTCCCCCCCGATACGCAGTATTTT. The rearrangement uses TRBV4-3 and TRBJ2-3; D ambiguous. This CDR3 is 14 amino acids long. Germline CDR1 is LGHNA and CDR2 is YSLEER. Trimming removed 1 base from V and 6 bases from J, with 11 bases in between.